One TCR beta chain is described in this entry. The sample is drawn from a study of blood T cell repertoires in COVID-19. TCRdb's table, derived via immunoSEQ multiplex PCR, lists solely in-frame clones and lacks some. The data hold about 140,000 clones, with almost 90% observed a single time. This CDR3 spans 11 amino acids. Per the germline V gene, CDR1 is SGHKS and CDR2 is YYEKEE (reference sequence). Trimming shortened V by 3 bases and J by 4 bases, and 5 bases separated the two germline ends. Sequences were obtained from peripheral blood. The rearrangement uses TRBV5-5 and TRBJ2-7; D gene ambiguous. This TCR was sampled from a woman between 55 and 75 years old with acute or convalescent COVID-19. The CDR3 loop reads CASSSRYEQYF. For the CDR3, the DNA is TGTGCCAGCAGCTCTCGTTACGAGCAGTACTTC.